Sequencing of this T cell receptor beta chain was carried out in a study of blood T cell repertoires in COVID-19. The wider study: Italy, Spain and the United States were the sources of the convalescent and acute COVID-19 samples.

The J segment lost 0 bases and the V segment lost 0 bases, leaving 7 bases of the junction unmatched. Germline CDR1 and CDR2: KGHSH and LQKENI. The CDR3 has 18 amino acids. In the study's own analysis: Nucleated cell counts were estimated from reference gene primer amplification. The method was immunoSEQ multiplex PCR; TCRdb's version includes in-frame clones alone and lacks a portion of them. That table is the source of V, J and clone size, and D and trimming were worked out from the DNA. The table has about 28,000 clones, roughly 93% seen once. The receptor comes from a woman in her 70s with COVID-19, enrolled during active disease. The sequenced sample was peripheral blood. The J gene is TRBJ2-1, the V gene TRBV18; the match to TRBD2 covers 8 bases. This CDR3 is CASSPPLLAVSSYNEQFF. CDR3 DNA sequence: TGTGCCAGCTCACCACCCTTACTAGCGGTTAGCTCCTACAATGAGCAGTTCTTC.